This T cell receptor beta chain was profiled in a study of blood T cell repertoires in COVID-19. Clones were read by immunoSEQ multiplex PCR, and TCRdb kept only the in-frame ones, dropping some. Of about 200,000 clones listed, 70% to 85% were seen once; the top ten hold over 12%. V gave up 5 bases and J gave up 6 bases; unmatched junction bases: 7. The CDR3 length is 15 residues. CDR1 and CDR2 from the germline V gene are MNHEY and SVGAGI. The rearrangement uses TRBV6-5 and TRBJ2-2, with 9 bases matching TRBD2. Sequencing was performed on PBMCs or T cells enriched from blood (not recorded which). This receptor was identified in a man aged 35-49 years who had recovered from COVID-19. The CDR3 coding sequence is TGTGCCAGCAGTCTAGGGACTAGCATTTCCGGGGAGCTGTTTTTT. Its protein is CASSLGTSISGELFF.